This is a list of T cell receptor beta chains from one sample in a study of T cells in Graves' hyperthyroidism and ophthalmopathy. TCRdb re-called the multiplex PCR reads through MiXCR, storing one row per CDR3 protein. The sample contains about 500,000 distinct CDR3 sequences, over 15% of which appear only once. The sample comprised blood. The receptor source for this set is a young woman with Graves' hyperthyroidism. Both conserved end residues are part of each CDR3. Fields, in order: clone size, V gene, D gene, J gene, CDR3 protein, CDR3 DNA. A D gene is named only where the DNA matches it firmly. Clone size, where shown, is once, few, many, or a class for clones that have expanded.

clone_size: many; v_call: TRBV6-2/TRBV6-3; d_call: NA; j_call: TRBJ2-3; cdr3_aa: CASREGTDTQYF; cdr3_nt: TGTGCCAGCAGAGAGGGTACAGATACGCAGTATTTT
clone_size: NA; v_call: TRBV18; d_call: NA; j_call: TRBJ2-7; cdr3_aa: CASSPGWTAQGYEQYF; cdr3_nt: TGTGCCAGCTCACCAGGTTGGACAGCGCAGGGATACGAGCAGTACTTC
clone_size: few; v_call: TRBV12-3/TRBV12-4; d_call: NA; j_call: TRBJ2-2; cdr3_aa: CASTLGGELFF; cdr3_nt: TGTGCCAGCACCCTTGGGGGGGAGCTGTTTTTT
clone_size: NA; v_call: TRBV30; d_call: NA; j_call: TRBJ1-1; cdr3_aa: CAWSVPRGARHTEAFF; cdr3_nt: TGTGCCTGGAGTGTACCCCGGGGGGCGCGACACACTGAAGCTTTCTTT
clone_size: few; v_call: TRBV7-2; d_call: NA; j_call: TRBJ1-6; cdr3_aa: CASTPEGTYNSPLHF; cdr3_nt: TGTGCCAGCACCCCTGAGGGAACCTATAATTCACCCCTCCACTTT
clone_size: many; v_call: TRBV12-3/TRBV12-4; d_call: NA; j_call: TRBJ2-5; cdr3_aa: CASSLGGGPNNQETQYF; cdr3_nt: TGTGCCAGCAGTTTAGGTGGGGGGCCAAATAATCAAGAGACCCAGTACTTC
clone_size: few; v_call: TRBV9; d_call: NA; j_call: TRBJ1-1; cdr3_aa: CASSGRVFDPEAFF; cdr3_nt: TGTGCCAGCAGCGGGAGGGTGTTCGACCCTGAAGCTTTCTTT
clone_size: NA; v_call: TRBV29-1; d_call: TRBD1; j_call: TRBJ1-5; cdr3_aa: CSVNTGVGQPQHF; cdr3_nt: TGCAGCGTTAATACAGGGGTCGGGCAGCCCCAGCATTTT
clone_size: few; v_call: TRBV19; d_call: NA; j_call: TRBJ1-3; cdr3_aa: CASSASKAGNTIYF; cdr3_nt: TGTGCCAGTAGTGCCTCGAAGGCTGGAAACACCATATATTTT
clone_size: NA; v_call: TRBV4-3; d_call: NA; j_call: TRBJ2-6; cdr3_aa: CASSQDAYSGANVLTF; cdr3_nt: TGCGCCAGCAGCCAAGATGCCTACTCTGGGGCCAACGTCCTGACTTTC
clone_size: many; v_call: TRBV28; d_call: NA; j_call: TRBJ2-7; cdr3_aa: CASSGREQYF; cdr3_nt: TGTGCCAGCAGTGGTAGGGAGCAGTACTTC
clone_size: few; v_call: TRBV12-3/TRBV12-4; d_call: TRBD1; j_call: TRBJ1-2; cdr3_aa: CASTLSDRGLLLHGLNYGYTF; cdr3_nt: TGTGCCAGCACCCTGAGCGACAGGGGGCTTTTACTACACGGGCTTAACTATGGCTACACCTTC
clone_size: few; v_call: TRBV11-1; d_call: TRBD1; j_call: TRBJ1-2; cdr3_aa: CASSLTGSSGYTF; cdr3_nt: TGTGCCAGCAGCTTGACAGGGTCGAGTGGCTACACCTTC
clone_size: many; v_call: TRBV2; d_call: NA; j_call: TRBJ1-3; cdr3_aa: CASIGTADLGNTIYF; cdr3_nt: TGTGCCAGCATAGGGACCGCAGATCTTGGAAACACCATATATTTT
clone_size: many; v_call: TRBV12-3/TRBV12-4; d_call: TRBD1; j_call: TRBJ2-7; cdr3_aa: CASTDLRDSNYEQYF; cdr3_nt: TGTGCCAGCACTGATCTCCGGGACAGCAATTACGAGCAGTACTTC
clone_size: many; v_call: TRBV27; d_call: TRBD2; j_call: TRBJ2-2; cdr3_aa: CASSFIGTSGRRGGELFF; cdr3_nt: TGTGCCAGCAGTTTCATCGGGACTAGCGGGAGAAGGGGCGGGGAGCTGTTTTTT
clone_size: NA; v_call: TRBV28; d_call: NA; j_call: TRBJ2-2; cdr3_aa: CASSPMGRTNTGELFF; cdr3_nt: TGTGCCAGCAGTCCCATGGGACGGACAAACACCGGGGAGCTGTTTTTT
clone_size: NA; v_call: TRBV20-1; d_call: NA; j_call: TRBJ1-2; cdr3_aa: CSAREGGRDGYTF; cdr3_nt: TGCAGTGCTAGAGAAGGGGGGAGGGATGGCTACACCTTC
clone_size: few; v_call: TRBV7-9; d_call: NA; j_call: TRBJ1-1; cdr3_aa: CASSLDRGYNTEAFF; cdr3_nt: TGTGCCAGCAGCTTAGATCGGGGGTACAACACTGAAGCTTTCTTT
clone_size: many; v_call: TRBV27; d_call: NA; j_call: TRBJ2-3; cdr3_aa: CASTAGDGPTDTQYF; cdr3_nt: TGTGCCAGCACCGCTGGGGACGGACCCACAGATACGCAGTATTTT
clone_size: NA; v_call: TRBV11-2; d_call: NA; j_call: TRBJ2-7; cdr3_aa: CASTLAGEQYF; cdr3_nt: TGTGCCAGCACTCTAGCTGGCGAGCAGTACTTC
clone_size: many; v_call: TRBV3-1; d_call: NA; j_call: TRBJ2-1; cdr3_aa: CASSHPGTSNNEQFF; cdr3_nt: TGTGCCAGCAGCCACCCCGGGACCAGCAACAATGAGCAGTTCTTC
clone_size: few; v_call: TRBV14; d_call: TRBD2; j_call: TRBJ2-1; cdr3_aa: CASSQWGLAYNEQFF; cdr3_nt: TGTGCCAGCAGCCAATGGGGACTAGCCTACAATGAGCAGTTCTTC